This T cell receptor (beta chain) was retrieved from a study of beta chain features in type 1 diabetes (dated by TCRdb to between 2017 and 2018). Turning to the overall study: Patients and healthy donors did not differ in mean age, gender distribution, total cell number or subset yield. Regulatory and stem cell-like memory subsets were isolated from only 8 patients and about eight healthy donors, whereas naive and central memory subsets came from all 30 or so donors. The study compared TCRB repertoires of sorted circulating CD4+ T cell subsets between recently diagnosed type 1 diabetes patients and matched healthy donors. A total of some 100,000,000 sorted cells were examined across all samples, and the number of cells per subset was strongly correlated with RNA yield. General findings and caveats noted by the study authors: Naive, central memory and regulatory TCRB repertoires appeared more similar among patients than among healthy donors. Patients with type 1 diabetes made fewer insertions and deleted more nucleotides at VDJ recombination sites, implying thymic rearrangement abnormalities. In all four CD4+ subsets, TCRB CDR3 length was moderately but significantly shorter in type 1 diabetes patients. Because small numbers of individuals were included in the HLA sub-analyses, any influence of HLA type on TCRB rearrangement was left unresolved. Sequencing cDNA rather than genomic DNA could over-represent highly expressing activated cells, although activation and CD3 levels did not differ between groups. Shorter templates might be favored by PCR, yet because patient and control samples were amplified and corrected together, any such skew would affect both groups equally.

Trimming costs V 6 bases and J 5 bases, and their ends lie 11 bases apart. The germline V gene yields ENHRY for CDR1 and SYGVKD for CDR2. CDR3 length: 13 amino acids, cysteine to phenylalanine. Just CDR3 DNA is preserved here, 39 bases in frame from base 1. Notes on this clone: This clone's antigen is unknown. No base qualities exist here, and no much larger clone lies one base off it.

Each donor gave one peripheral blood draw, approximately 100 mL on average, collected into heparinised tubes. Using a panel that included CD45RO, CCR7, CD25, CD127, CD95 and CD27, naive, central memory, regulatory and stem cell-like memory CD4+ T cells were sorted on a BD FACSAria II. All sorted populations exceeded 95% purity. PBMCs were separated immediately by Lymphoprep density gradient centrifugation and were stained directly, without being cultured. So that batch effects would be minimized, each experiment stained and sorted samples in pairs, pairing one healthy donor with one patient. The High Capacity cDNA Reverse Transcription Kit was used to reverse transcribe all of the isolated RNA, meaning that expressed TCRB transcripts were what got sequenced. Naive, central memory and regulatory T cell samples underwent deep immunoSEQ sequencing, averaging around 4 million total reads per sample. After sorted cells were lysed in RLT buffer, RNA was extracted with DNase-treated RNeasy Micro or Mini kits, with the choice depending on cell number. Each cell subset was processed on its own to prevent cross-contamination, while patient and healthy donor samples were processed together. The immunoSEQ multiplex PCR was used to amplify TCRB sequences from cDNA, generating 87-bp fragments that spanned the CDR3 region. Sequencing of the amplicons was performed on the Illumina HiSeq platform. Per the source publication's procedure: Synthetic template baselines were used to correct PCR bias computationally, reads within Hamming distance 2 were collapsed, and singletons that could not be merged were discarded. Reads were aligned to IMGT to assign V, D and J genes, CDR3 length, and insertions or deletions at six rearrangement sites. Clonotype counts were normalized to sorted cell number within each subset before computing true diversity and Gini coefficients with the tcR R package. The overlap coefficient, calculated on TCRB nucleotide sequences, was used to quantify repertoire sharing. As a proxy for the pre-selection repertoire, out-of-frame TCRB sequences from naive cells were analyzed. TCRdb took this table from immuneACCESS and kept in-frame rearrangements with V and J called. Such tables lack part of the clones; where checked against another copy, unresolved V genes explain under half of the gap, and the rest is unexplained. The V and J calls and clone size were taken over from that table, and D and trimming were inferred from the DNA. The sample table lists about 740,000 clones, around an eighth of them with a count of one. 0.02% to 0.025% of the sample is taken by the ten largest.

The source material was naive CD4+ T cells from blood. What the cell subset or site label conveys for this sample: true naive CD4+ T cells. The sequence derives from a man between 18 and 29 years old with type 1 diabetes. Rearrangement joined TRBV10-3 to TRBJ2-1; the D gene lacks a confident call. The nucleotide sequence is TGTGCCATCAGGCTCCGCTTAAACAATGAGCAGTTCTTC. Translated, this is CAIRLRLNNEQFF.